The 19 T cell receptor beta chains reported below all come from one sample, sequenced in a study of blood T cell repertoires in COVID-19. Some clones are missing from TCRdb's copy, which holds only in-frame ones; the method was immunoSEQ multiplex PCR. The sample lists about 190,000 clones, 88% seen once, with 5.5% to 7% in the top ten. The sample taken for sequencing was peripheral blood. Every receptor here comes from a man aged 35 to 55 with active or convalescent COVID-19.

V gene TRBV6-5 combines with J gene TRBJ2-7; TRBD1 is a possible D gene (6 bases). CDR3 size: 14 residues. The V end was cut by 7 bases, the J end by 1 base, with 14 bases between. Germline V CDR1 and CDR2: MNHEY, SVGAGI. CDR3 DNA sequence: TGTGCCAGCAAAACCCCAGGGGAATCCTACGAGCAGTACTTC. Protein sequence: CASKTPGESYEQYF.

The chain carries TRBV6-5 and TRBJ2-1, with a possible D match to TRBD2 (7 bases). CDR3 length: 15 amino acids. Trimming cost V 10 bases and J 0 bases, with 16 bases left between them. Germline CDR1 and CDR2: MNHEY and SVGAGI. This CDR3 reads CATGASGVSYNEQFF. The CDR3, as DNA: TGTGCCACAGGGGCTAGCGGAGTCTCCTACAATGAGCAGTTCTTC.

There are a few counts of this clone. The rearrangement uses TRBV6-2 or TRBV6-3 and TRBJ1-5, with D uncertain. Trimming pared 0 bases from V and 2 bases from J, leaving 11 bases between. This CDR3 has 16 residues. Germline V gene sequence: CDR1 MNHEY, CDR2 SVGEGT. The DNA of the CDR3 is TGTGCCAGCAGTTACTCGGCAAGTTTGGGCAATCAGCCCCAGCATTTT. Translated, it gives CASSYSASLGNQPQHF.

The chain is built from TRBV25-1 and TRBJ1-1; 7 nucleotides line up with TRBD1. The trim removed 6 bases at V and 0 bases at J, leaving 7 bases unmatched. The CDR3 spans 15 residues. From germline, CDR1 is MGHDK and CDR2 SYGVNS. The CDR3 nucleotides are TGTGCCAGCAGGTCACCGGGACAGATGAACACTGAAGCTTTCTTT. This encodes CASRSPGQMNTEAFF.

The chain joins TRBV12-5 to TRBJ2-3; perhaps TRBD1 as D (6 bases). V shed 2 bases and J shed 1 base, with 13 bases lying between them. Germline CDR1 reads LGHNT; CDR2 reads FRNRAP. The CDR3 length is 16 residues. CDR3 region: CASGLLLAGGTDTQYF. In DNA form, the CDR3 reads TGTGCTAGTGGTTTGCTCTTGGCAGGGGGCACAGATACGCAGTATTTT.

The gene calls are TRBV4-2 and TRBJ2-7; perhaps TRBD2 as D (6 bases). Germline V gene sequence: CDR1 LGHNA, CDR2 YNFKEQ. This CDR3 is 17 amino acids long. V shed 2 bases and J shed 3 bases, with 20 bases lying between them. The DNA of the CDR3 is TGTGCCAGCAGCCAAAACCCCCCGGGGCGGGACTTCTACGAGCAGTACTTC. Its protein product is CASSQNPPGRDFYEQYF.

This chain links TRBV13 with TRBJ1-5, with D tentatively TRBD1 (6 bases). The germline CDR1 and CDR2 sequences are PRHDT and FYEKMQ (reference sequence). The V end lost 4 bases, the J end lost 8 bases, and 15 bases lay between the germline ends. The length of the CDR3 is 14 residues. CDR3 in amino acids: CASSSTGRGEPQHF. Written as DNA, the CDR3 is TGTGCCAGCAGCTCGACAGGCCGGGGGGAGCCCCAGCATTTT.

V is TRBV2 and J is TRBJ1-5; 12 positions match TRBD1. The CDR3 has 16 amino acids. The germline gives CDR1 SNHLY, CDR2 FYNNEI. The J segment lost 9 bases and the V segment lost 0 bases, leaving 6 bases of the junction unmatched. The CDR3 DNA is TGTGCCAGCAGTGAAGCGGGGACAGGGGGCGGAGGGCCCCAGCATTTT. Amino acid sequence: CASSEAGTGGGGPQHF.

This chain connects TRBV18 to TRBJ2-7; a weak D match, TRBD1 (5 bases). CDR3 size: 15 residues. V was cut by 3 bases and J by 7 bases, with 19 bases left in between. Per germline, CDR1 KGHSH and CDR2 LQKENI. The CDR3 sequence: CASSPREHGRSEQYF. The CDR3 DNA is TGTGCCAGCTCACCCAGGGAACATGGCCGAAGTGAGCAGTACTTC.

The CDR3 DNA reads TGTGCCAGCAGTTACTCTTACCCGGGACAGGGCACTGAAGCTTTCTTT. Translating gives CASSYSYPGQGTEAFF. This chain uses TRBV6-5 with TRBJ1-1; 9 nucleotides agree with TRBD1. The V gene's germline CDR1 is MNHEY and CDR2 SVGAGI. This CDR3 has 16 residues. V lost 0 bases and J lost 4; bases outside the gene matches: 6.

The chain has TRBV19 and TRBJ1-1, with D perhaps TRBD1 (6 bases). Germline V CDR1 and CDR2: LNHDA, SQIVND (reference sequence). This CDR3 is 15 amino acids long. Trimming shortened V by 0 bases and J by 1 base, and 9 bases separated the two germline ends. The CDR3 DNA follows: TGTGCCAGTAGTATAGATGGGGGCTCGAACACTGAAGCTTTCTTT. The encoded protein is CASSIDGGSNTEAFF. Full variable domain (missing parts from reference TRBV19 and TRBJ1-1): DGGITQSPKYLFRKEGQNVTLSCEQNLNHDAMYWYRQDPGQGLRLIYYSQIVNDFQKGDIAEGYSVSREKKESFPLTVTSAQKNPTAFYLCASSIDGGSNTEAFFGQGTRLTVV.

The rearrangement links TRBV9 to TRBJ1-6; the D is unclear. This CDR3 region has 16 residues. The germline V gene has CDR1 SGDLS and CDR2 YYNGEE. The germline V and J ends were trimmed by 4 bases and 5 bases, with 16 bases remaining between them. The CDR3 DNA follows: TGTGCCAGCAGCCTTCGGGGAACAGCCAATAATTCACCCCTCCACTTT. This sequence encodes CASSLRGTANNSPLHF.

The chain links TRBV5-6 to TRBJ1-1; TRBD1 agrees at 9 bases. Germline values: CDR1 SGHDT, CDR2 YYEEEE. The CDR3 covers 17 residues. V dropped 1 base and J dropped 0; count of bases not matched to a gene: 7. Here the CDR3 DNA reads TGTGCCAGCAGCTTGTTGGGACAGGGTCCTATGAACACTGAAGCTTTCTTT. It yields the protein CASSLLGQGPMNTEAFF.

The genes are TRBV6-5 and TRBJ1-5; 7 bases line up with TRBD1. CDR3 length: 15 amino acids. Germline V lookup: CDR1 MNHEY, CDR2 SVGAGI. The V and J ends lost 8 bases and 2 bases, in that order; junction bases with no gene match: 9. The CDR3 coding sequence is TGTGCCAGCTTGACAGGGATGGGCGGCAATCAGCCCCAGCATTTT. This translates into CASLTGMGGNQPQHF.

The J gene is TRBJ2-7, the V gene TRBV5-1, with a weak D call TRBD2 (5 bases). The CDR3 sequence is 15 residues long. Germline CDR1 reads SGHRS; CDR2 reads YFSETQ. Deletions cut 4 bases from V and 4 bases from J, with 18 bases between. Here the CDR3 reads CASSPEGIQGYEQYF. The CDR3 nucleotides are TGCGCCAGCAGCCCCGAGGGCATTCAAGGGTACGAGCAGTACTTC. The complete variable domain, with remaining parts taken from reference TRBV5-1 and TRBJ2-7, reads KAGVTQTPRYLIKTRGQQVTLSCSPISGHRSVSWYQQTPGQGLQFLFEYFSETQRNKGNFPGRFSGRQFSNSRSEMNVSTLELGDSALYLCASSPEGIQGYEQYFGPGTRLTVT.

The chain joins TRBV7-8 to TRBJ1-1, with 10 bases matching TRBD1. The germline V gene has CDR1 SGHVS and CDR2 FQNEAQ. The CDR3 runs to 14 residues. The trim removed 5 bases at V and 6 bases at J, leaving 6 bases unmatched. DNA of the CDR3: TGTGCCAGCAGCCACGGACAGGGGGTATCTGAAGCTTTCTTT. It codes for CASSHGQGVSEAFF.

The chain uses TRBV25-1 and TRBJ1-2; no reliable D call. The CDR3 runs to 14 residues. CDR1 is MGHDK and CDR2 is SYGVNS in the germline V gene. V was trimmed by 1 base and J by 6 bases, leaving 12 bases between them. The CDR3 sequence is CASSESDSGDGYTF. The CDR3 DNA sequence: TGTGCCAGCAGTGAATCCGATTCCGGAGATGGCTACACCTTC.

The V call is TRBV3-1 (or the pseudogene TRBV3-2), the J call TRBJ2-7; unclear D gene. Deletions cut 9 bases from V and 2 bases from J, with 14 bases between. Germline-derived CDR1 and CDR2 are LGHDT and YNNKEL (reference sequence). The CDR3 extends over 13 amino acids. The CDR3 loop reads CARKASLPYEQYF. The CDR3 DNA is TGTGCCAGGAAAGCGAGTTTACCCTACGAGCAGTACTTC.

CDR3 bases: TGTGCCAGCAGTTCCGGGACAGGGTTTCGTGGCAATCAGCCCCAGCATTTT. Protein: CASSSGTGFRGNQPQHF. The chain joins TRBV2 to TRBJ1-5, with TRBD1 matching 9 bases. The V gene end was trimmed by 5 bases and the J gene end by 2 bases; junction bases not matched to a gene: 10. The CDR3 spans 17 residues. In germline, CDR1 is SNHLY, CDR2 FYNNEI.